These 6 T cell receptor beta chains share one sample of origin, sequenced in a study of blood T cells in healthy people across ages (dated by TCRdb to between 2015 and 2016). The method was 5' RACE. Instrument used: Illumina HiSeq 2500. A second PCR of about 6 to 12 cycles was run with a J-beta primer mix and a sample-barcoded 5' primer. TCRdb applied fastp at Q25 and MiXCR to the public reads, then kept only in-frame beta chains. CDR3 protein duplicates are merged, each entry listing the most common genes and DNA. The sample records some 730,000 distinct CDR3 sequences, about 24% of which are singletons. Jointly, the top ten make up approximately 20% of the sample. Sample: blood. The receptors stem from a man in his 70s in good health.

V is TRBV5-1 and J is TRBJ1-2, with unresolved D. The CDR3 is made up of 15 amino acids. V gave up 0 bases and J gave up 5 bases, with 14 bases separating them. Germline V lookup: CDR1 SGHRS, CDR2 YFSETQ. The CDR3 protein is CASSLGSVQLYGYTF. CDR3 coding DNA: TGCGCCAGCAGCTTGGGTAGCGTACAGCTATATGGCTACACCTTC.

This chain joins TRBV12-3 or TRBV12-4 and TRBJ2-7, with D unresolved. There are 13 residues in the CDR3. Trimming removed 5 bases at V and 6 bases at J, with 14 bases between. The CDR3 is CASSVRASGEQYV. In DNA form, the CDR3 reads TGTGCCAGCAGTGTCCGGGCGTCGGGCGAGCAGTACGTC.

This clonotype turned up a few times. CDR3 DNA sequence: TGTGCCAGCAGCTTAGTTCAACATTCGGGACAGCACTCTGGAAACACCATATATTTT. Translating gives CASSLVQHSGQHSGNTIYF. The V and J genes are TRBV13 and TRBJ1-3; TRBD1 matches 7 bases. This CDR3 is built from 19 residues. V was clipped by 1 base and J by 0 bases; unmatched bases: 12. Per the germline V gene, CDR1 is PRHDT and CDR2 is FYEKMQ (reference sequence). Full variable domain (missing parts from reference TRBV13 and TRBJ1-3): AAGVIQSPRHLIKEKRETATLKCYPIPRHDTVYWYQQGPGQDPQFLISFYEKMQSDKGSIPDRFSAQQFSDYHSELNMSSLELGDSALYFCASSLVQHSGQHSGNTIYFGEGSWLTVV.

The rearrangement joins TRBV9 to TRBJ2-5, with unresolved D. The J call could be wrong; TRBJ2-1 is a better fit for the DNA end. Germline CDR1 reads SGDLS; CDR2 reads YYNGEE. The CDR3 runs to 14 residues. The CDR3 coding sequence is TGTGCCAGCAGCCCCAACCCGGGTTCCAATGAGCAGTTCTTC. It specifies CASSPNPGSNEQFF.

The table lists this clonotype with many counts. V is TRBV5-1 and J is TRBJ2-3, with D possibly TRBD1 on 5 matching bases. Germline V gene data show CDR1 as SGHRS and CDR2 as YFSETQ. There are 13 residues in the CDR3. Trimming cost V 4 bases and J 3 bases, with 9 bases left between them. CDR3 in DNA: TGCGCCAGCAGCAGGGGCCCTACAGATACGCAGTATTTT. Its protein is CASSRGPTDTQYF.

This rearrangement joins TRBV3-1 to TRBJ2-7; D not certain. Germline V lookup: CDR1 LGHDT, CDR2 YNNKEL (reference sequence). The CDR3 runs 12 residues. V dropped 1 base and J dropped 8 bases, with 9 bases sitting between them. CDR3 in amino acids: CASSQVESKQYF. As DNA, the CDR3 is TGTGCCAGCAGCCAAGTAGAGTCCAAGCAGTACTTC.